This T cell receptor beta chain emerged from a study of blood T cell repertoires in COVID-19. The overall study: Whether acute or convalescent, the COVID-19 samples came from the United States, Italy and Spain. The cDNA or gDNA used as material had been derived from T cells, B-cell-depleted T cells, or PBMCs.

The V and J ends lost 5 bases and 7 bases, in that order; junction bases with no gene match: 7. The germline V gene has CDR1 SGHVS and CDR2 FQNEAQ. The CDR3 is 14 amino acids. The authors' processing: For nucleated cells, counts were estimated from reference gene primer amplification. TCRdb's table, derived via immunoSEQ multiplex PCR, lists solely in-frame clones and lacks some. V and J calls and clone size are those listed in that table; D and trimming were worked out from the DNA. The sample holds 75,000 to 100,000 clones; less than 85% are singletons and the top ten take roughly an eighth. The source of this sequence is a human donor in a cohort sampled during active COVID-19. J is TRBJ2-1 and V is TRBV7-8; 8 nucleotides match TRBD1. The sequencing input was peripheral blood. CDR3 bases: TGTGCCAGCAGCGCTTCGACAGGGGTGAATGAGCAGTTCTTC. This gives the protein CASSASTGVNEQFF.